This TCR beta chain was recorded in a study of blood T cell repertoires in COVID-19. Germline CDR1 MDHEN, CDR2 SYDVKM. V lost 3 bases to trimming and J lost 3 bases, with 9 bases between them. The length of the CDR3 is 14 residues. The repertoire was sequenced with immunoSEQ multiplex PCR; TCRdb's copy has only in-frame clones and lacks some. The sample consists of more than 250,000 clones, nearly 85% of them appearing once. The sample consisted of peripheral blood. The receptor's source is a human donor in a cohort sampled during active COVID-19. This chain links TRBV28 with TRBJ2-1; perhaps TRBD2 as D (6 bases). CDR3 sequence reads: CASSFGGIYNEQFF. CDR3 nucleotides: TGTGCCAGCAGTTTCGGAGGGATCTACAATGAGCAGTTCTTC.